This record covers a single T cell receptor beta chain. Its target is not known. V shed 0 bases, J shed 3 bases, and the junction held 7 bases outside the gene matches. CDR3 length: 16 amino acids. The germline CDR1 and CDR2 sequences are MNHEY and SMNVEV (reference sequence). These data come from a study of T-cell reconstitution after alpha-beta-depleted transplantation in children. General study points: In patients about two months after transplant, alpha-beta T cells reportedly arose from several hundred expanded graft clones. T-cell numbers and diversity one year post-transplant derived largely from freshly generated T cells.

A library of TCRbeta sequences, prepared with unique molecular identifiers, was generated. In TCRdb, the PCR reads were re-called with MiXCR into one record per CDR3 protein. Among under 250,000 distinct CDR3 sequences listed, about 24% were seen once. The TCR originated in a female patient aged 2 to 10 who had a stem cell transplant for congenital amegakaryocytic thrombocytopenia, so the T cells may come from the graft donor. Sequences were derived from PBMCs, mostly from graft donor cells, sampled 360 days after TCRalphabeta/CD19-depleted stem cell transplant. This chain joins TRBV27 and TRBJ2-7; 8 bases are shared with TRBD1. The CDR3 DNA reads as TGTGCCAGCAGTTTATCGTCGGGACAGGAGAACTACGAGCAGTACTTC. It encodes CASSLSSGQENYEQYF.